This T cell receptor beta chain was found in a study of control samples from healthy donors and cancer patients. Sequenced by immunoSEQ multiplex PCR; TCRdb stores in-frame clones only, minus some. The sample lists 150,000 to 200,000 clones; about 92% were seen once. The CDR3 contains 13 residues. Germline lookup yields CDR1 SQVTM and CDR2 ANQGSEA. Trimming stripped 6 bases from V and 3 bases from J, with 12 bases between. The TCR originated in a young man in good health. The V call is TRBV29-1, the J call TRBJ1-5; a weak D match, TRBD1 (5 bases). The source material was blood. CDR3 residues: CSVAPGHNQPQHF. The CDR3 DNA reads TGCAGCGTGGCGCCAGGGCACAATCAGCCCCAGCATTTT.